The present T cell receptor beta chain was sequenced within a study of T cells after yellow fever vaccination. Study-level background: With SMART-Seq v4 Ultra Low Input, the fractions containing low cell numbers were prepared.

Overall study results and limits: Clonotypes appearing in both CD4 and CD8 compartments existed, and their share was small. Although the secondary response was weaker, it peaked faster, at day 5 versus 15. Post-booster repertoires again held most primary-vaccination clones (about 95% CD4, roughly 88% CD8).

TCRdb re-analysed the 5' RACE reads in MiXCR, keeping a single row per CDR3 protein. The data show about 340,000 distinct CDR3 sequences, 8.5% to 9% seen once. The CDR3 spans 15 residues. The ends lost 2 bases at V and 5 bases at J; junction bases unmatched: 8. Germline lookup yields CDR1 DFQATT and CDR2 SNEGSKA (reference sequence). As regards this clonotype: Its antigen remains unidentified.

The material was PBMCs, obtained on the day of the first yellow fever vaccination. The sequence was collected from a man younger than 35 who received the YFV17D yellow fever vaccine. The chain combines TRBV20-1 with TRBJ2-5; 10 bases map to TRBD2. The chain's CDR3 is CSARLASSGGETQYF. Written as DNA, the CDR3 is TGCAGTGCTAGACTTGCCTCTAGCGGGGGCGAGACCCAGTACTTC.